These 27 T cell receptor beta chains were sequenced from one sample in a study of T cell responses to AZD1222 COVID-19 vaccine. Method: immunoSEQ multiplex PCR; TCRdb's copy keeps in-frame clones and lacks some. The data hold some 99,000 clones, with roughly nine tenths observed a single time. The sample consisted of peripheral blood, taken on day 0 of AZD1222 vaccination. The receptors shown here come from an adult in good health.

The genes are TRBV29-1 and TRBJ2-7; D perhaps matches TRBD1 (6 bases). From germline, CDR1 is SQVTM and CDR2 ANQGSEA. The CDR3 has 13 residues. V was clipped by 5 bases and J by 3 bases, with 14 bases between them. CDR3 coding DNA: TGCAGCGTTTCTGGGGGCAACCGCTACGAGCAGTACTTC. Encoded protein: CSVSGGNRYEQYF.

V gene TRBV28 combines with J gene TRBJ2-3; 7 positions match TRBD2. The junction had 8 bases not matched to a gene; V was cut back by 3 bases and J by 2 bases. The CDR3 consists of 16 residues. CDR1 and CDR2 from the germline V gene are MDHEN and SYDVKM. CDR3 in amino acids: CASSFPASGVTDTQYF. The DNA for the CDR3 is TGTGCCAGCAGTTTCCCCGCCAGCGGGGTCACAGATACGCAGTATTTT.

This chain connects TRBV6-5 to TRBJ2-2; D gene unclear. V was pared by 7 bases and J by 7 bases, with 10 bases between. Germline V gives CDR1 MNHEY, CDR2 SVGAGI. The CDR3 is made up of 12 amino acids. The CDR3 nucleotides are TGTGCCAGCAACATACAAGGCGGGGAGCTGTTTTTT. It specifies CASNIQGGELFF.

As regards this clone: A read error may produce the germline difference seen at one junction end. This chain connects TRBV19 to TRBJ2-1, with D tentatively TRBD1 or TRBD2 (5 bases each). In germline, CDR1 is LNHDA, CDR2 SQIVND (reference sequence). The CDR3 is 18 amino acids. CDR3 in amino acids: CASNPPQGSGGVYNKQFF. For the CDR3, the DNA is TGTGCCAGTAACCCCCCCCAGGGTAGTGGGGGTGTGTACAATAAGCAGTTCTTC.

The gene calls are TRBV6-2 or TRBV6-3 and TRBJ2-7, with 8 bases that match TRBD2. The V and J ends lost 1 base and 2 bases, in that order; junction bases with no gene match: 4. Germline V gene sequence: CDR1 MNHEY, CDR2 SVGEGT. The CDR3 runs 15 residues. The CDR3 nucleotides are TGTGCCAGCAGTTACTATAGGCGGGGGGCCTACGAGCAGTACTTC. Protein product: CASSYYRRGAYEQYF.

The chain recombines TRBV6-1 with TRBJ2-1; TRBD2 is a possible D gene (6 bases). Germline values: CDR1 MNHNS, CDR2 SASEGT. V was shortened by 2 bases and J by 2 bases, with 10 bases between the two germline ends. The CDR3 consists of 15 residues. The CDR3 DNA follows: TGTGCCAGCAGTGAAATGGCGGGAACCTACAATGAGCAGTTCTTC. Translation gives CASSEMAGTYNEQFF.

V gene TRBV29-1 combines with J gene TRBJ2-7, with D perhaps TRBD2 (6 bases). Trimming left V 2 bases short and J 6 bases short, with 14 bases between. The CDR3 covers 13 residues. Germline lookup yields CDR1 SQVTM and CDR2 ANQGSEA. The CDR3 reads CSVERGTRREQYF. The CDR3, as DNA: TGCAGCGTTGAACGAGGGACTCGGCGCGAGCAGTACTTC.

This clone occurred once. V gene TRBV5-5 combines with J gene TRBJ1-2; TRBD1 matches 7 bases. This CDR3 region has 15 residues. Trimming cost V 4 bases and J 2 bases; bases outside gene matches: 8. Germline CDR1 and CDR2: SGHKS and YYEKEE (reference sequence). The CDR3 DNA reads TGTGCCAGCAGCCTAAGAGAGGACAGGAACTATGGCTACACCTTC. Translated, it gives CASSLREDRNYGYTF.

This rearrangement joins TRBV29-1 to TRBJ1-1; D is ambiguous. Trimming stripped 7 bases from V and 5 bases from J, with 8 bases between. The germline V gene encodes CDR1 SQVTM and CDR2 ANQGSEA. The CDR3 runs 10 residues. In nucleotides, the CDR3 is TGCAGCGCCGCGGGAACTGAAGCTTTCTTT. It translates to CSAAGTEAFF.

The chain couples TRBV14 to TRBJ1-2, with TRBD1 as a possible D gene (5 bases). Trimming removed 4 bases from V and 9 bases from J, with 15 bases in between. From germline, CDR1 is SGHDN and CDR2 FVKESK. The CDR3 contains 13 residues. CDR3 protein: CASSLAGRPSYTF. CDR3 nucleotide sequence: TGTGCCAGCAGCCTTGCAGGGCGTCCAAGCTACACCTTC.

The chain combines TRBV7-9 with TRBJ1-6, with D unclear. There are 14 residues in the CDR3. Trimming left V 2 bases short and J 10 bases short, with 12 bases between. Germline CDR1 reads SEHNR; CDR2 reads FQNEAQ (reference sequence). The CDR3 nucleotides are TGTGCCAGCAGCTTATATTCGCAGGTCTCACCCCTCCACTTT. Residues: CASSLYSQVSPLHF.

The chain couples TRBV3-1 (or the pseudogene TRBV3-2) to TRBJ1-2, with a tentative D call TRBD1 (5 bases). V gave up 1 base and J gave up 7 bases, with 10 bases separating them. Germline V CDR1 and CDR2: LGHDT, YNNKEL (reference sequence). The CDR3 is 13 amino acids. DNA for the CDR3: TGTGCCAGCAGCCAAGTAGGGGAGTCTGGCTACACCTTC. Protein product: CASSQVGESGYTF.

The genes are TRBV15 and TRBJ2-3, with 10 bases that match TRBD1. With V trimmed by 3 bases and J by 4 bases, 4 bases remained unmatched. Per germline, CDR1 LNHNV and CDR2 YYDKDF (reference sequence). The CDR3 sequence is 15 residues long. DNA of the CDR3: TGTGCCACCAGCAGCGGGACAGGGGAGTCAGATACGCAGTATTTT. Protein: CATSSGTGESDTQYF.

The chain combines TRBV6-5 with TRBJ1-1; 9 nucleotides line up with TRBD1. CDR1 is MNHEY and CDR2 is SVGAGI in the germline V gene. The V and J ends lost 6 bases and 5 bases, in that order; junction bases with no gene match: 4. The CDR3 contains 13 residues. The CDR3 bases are TGTGCCAGCAGGGGACAGGGAAAAACTGAAGCTTTCTTT. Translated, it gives CASRGQGKTEAFF.

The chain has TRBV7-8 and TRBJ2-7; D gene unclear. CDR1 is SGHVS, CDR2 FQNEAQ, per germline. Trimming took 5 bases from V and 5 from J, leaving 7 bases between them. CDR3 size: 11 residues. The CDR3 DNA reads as TGTGCCAGCAGCGCCGGGCACGAGCAGTACTTC. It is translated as CASSAGHEQYF.

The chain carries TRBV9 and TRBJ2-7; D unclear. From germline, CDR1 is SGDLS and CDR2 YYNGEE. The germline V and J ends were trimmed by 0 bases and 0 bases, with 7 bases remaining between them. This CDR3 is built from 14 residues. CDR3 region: CASSVGPNSYEQYF. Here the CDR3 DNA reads TGTGCCAGCAGCGTAGGGCCTAACTCCTACGAGCAGTACTTC. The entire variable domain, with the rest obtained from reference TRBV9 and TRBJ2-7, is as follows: DSGVTQTPKHLITATGQRVTLRCSPRSGDLSVYWYQQSLDQGLQFLIQYYNGEERAKGNILERFSAQQFPDLHSELNLSSLELGDSALYFCASSVGPNSYEQYFGPGTRLTVT.

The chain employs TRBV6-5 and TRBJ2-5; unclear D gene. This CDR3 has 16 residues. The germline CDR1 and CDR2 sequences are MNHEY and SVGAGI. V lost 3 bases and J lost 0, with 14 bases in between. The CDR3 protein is CASSYTPHEYQETQYF. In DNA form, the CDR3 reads TGTGCCAGCAGTTATACTCCGCATGAGTACCAAGAGACCCAGTACTTC.

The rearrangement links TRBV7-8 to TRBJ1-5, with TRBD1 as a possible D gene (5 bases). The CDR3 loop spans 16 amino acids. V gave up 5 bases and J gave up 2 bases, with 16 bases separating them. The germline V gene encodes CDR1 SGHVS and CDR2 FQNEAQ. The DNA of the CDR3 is TGTGCCAGCAGCCTAGGGGTCTTCGGGGGCAATCAGCCCCAGCATTTT. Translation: CASSLGVFGGNQPQHF. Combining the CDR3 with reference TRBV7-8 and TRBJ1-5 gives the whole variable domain GAGVSQSPRYKVAKRGQDVALRCDPISGHVSLFWYQQALGQGPEFLTYFQNEAQLDKSGLPSDRFFAERPEGSVSTLKIQRTQQEDSAVYLCASSLGVFGGNQPQHFGDGTRLSIL.

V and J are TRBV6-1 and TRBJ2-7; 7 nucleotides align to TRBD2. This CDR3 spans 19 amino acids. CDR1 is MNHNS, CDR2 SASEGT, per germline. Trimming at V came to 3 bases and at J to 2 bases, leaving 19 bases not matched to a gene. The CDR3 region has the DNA TGTGCCAGCAGTGAGGGGGTTGGCGGGAGAGTGGGGCAACCCTACGAGCAGTACTTC. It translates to CASSEGVGGRVGQPYEQYF.

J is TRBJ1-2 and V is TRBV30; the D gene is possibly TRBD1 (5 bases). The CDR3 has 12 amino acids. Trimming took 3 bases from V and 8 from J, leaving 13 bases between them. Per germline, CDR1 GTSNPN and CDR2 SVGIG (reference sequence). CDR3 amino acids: CAWSPGDGGYTF. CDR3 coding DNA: TGTGCCTGGAGCCCCGGGGACGGCGGCTACACCTTC.

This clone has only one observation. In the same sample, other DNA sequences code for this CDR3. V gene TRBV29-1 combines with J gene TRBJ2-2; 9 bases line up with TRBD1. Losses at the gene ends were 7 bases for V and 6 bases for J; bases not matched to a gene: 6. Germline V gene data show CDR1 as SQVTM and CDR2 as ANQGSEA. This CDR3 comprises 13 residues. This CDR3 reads CSAGTGIPGELFF. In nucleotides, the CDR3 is TGCAGCGCCGGGACAGGGATCCCCGGGGAGCTGTTTTTT.

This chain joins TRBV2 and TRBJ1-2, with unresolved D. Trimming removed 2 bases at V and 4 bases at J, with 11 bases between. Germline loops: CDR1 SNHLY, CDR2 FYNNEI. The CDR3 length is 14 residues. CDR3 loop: CASSEHLQSYGYTF. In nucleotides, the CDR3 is TGTGCCAGCAGTGAACATCTCCAGTCCTATGGCTACACCTTC.

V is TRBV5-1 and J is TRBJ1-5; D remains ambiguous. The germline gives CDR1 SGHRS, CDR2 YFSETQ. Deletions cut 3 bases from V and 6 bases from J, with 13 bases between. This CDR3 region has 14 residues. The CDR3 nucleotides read TGCGCCAGCAGCTCCGGGGAGGGCGGTCAGCCCCAGCATTTT. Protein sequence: CASSSGEGGQPQHF.

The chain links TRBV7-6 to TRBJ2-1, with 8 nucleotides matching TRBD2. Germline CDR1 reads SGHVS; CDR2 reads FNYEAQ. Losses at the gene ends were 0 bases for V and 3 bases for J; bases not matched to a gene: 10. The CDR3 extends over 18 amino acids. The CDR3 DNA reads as TGTGCCAGCAGCTTAGCCCACCTTGCGGGAGGTGTCTACAATGAGCAGTTCTTC. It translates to CASSLAHLAGGVYNEQFF.

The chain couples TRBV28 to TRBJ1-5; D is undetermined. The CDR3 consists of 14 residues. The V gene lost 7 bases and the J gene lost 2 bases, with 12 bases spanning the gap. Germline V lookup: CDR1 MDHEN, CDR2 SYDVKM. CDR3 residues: CASTAEVRNQPQHF. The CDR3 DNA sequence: TGTGCCAGCACCGCCGAGGTCCGCAATCAGCCCCAGCATTTT.

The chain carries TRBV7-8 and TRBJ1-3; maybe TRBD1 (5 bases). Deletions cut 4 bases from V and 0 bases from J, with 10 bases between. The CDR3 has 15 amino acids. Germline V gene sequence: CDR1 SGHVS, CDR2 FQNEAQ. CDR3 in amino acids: CASSSLGVSGNTIYF. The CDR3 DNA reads TGTGCCAGCAGCTCGTTAGGGGTCTCTGGAAACACCATATATTTT.

CDR3 protein: CASSLGTWGTEAFF. The CDR3 DNA reads TGTGCCAGCAGCTTAGGGACTTGGGGTACTGAAGCTTTCTTT. This rearrangement joins TRBV11-2 to TRBJ1-1; D not certain. The CDR3 contains 14 residues. V was shortened by 1 base and J by 5 bases, with 11 bases between the two germline ends. Germline CDR1 is SGHAT and CDR2 is FQNNGV.